One TCR beta chain is described in this entry. No antigen is known for it. The data belong to a study of cytomegalovirus exposure and HLA in healthy donors. Notes on the study in general: A few CMV-associated chains were confirmed in vitro to be specific for CMV antigens.

Primers for the PCR totalled 60 Vbeta and 13 Jbeta. Data came from immunoSEQ multiplex PCR; TCRdb stores just in-frame clones and leaves some out. The table lists some 98,000 clones, under 75% of them singletons. This CDR3 is 18 amino acids long. Germline V CDR1 and CDR2: KGHSH, LQKENI. Trimming pared 6 bases from V and 0 bases from J, leaving 21 bases between. The rearrangement joins TRBV18 to TRBJ2-1; D is ambiguous. This sequence was found in a man aged 50 to 60 in good health and CMV-seronegative. Specimen: PBMCs. In nucleotides, the CDR3 is TGTGCCAGCTCGTCAAGTTCTCAAGCGTATAGCTCCTACAATGAGCAGTTCTTC. This sequence encodes CASSSSSQAYSSYNEQFF. The variable domain in full, with the rest retrieved from reference TRBV18 and TRBJ2-1, is NAGVMQNPRHLVRRRGQEARLRCSPMKGHSHVYWYRQLPEEGLKFMVYLQKENIIDESGMPKERFSAEFPKEGPSILRIQQVVRGDSAAYFCASSSSSQAYSSYNEQFFGPGTRLTVL.